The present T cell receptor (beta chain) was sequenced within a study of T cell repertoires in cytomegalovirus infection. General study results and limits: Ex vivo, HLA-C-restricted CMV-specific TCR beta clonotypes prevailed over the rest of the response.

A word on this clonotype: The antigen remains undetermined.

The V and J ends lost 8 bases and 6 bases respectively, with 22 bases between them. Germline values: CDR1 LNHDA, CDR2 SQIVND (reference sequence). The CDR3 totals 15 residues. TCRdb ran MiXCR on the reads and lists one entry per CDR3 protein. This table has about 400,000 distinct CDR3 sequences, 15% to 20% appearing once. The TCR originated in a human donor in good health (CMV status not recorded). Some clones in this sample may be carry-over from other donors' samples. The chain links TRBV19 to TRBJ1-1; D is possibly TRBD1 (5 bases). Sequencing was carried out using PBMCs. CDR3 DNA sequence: TGTGCCAGTGTGGGGCTCGGTGGGGCGCGGGCTGAAGCTTTCTTT. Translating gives CASVGLGGARAEAFF.